The 17 T cell receptor beta chains below were found in one sample sequenced in a study of blood T cell repertoires in COVID-19. Profiled with immunoSEQ multiplex PCR; TCRdb holds only in-frame clones, not every one. The sample comprises over 150,000 clones, about 80% of which are singletons, and nearly 3.5% rests with the top ten. Sequenced sample: PBMCs or T cells enriched from blood (not recorded which). The receptor source for this set is a woman aged 55-70 years who had recovered from COVID-19.

The chain employs TRBV10-3 and TRBJ2-3; D is perhaps TRBD1 (5 bases). CDR3 length: 14 amino acids. From germline, CDR1 is ENHRY and CDR2 SYGVKD. Trimming removed 7 bases at V and 0 bases at J, with 11 bases between. DNA for the CDR3: TGTGCCATCAAGCCGTCAGGGAGCACAGATACGCAGTATTTT. Its translation is CAIKPSGSTDTQYF.

This CDR3 is CASSPGQWNTEAFF. CDR3 DNA sequence: TGTGCCAGCAGCCCAGGACAGTGGAACACTGAAGCTTTCTTT. The genes are TRBV6-4 and TRBJ1-1; possibly TRBD1 for D (6 bases). V dropped 6 bases and J dropped 1 base, with 12 bases sitting between them. The CDR3 runs 14 residues. CDR1 and CDR2 (germline): MRHNA, SNTAGT.

The chain couples TRBV30 to TRBJ2-7, with D perhaps TRBD2 (5 bases). Germline V lookup: CDR1 GTSNPN, CDR2 SVGIG (reference sequence). CDR3 size: 14 residues. The V gene lost 0 bases and the J gene lost 3 bases, with 12 bases spanning the gap. DNA for the CDR3: TGTGCCTGGAGTGTACTAGGGCAGAGCTACGAGCAGTACTTC. It encodes CAWSVLGQSYEQYF.

This clone appeared a few times. This sample includes further DNA sequences coding for the same CDR3. The J gene is TRBJ2-3, the V gene TRBV5-1, with TRBD1 matching over 7 bases. CDR3 size: 15 residues. Germline assignment: CDR1 SGHRS and CDR2 YFSETQ. Trimming at V came to 3 bases and at J to 0 bases, leaving 4 bases not matched to a gene. The CDR3 region is CASSSRTGSTDTQYF. The CDR3 nucleotides read TGCGCCAGCAGCTCTCGGACAGGTAGCACAGATACGCAGTATTTT.

The chain uses TRBV19 and TRBJ2-1; 10 bases agree with TRBD2. The J segment lost 0 bases and the V segment lost 1 base, leaving 6 bases of the junction unmatched. This CDR3 contains 18 residues. From germline, CDR1 is LNHDA and CDR2 SQIVND (reference sequence). CDR3 in amino acids: CASSIGTSGVSSYNEQFF. DNA of the CDR3: TGTGCCAGTAGTATAGGCACTAGCGGGGTAAGCTCCTACAATGAGCAGTTCTTC.

The CDR3 sequence is CASSIQSKNTEAFF. The CDR3 nucleotides are TGTGCCAGCAGCATCCAATCAAAGAACACTGAAGCTTTCTTT. This sequence joins TRBV9 and TRBJ1-1; D ambiguous. The CDR3 loop spans 14 amino acids. The V end was cut by 4 bases, the J end by 1 base, with 11 bases between. The germline gives CDR1 SGDLS, CDR2 YYNGEE. Based on the CDR3 plus reference TRBV9 and TRBJ1-1, the full variable domain is DSGVTQTPKHLITATGQRVTLRCSPRSGDLSVYWYQQSLDQGLQFLIQYYNGEERAKGNILERFSAQQFPDLHSELNLSSLELGDSALYFCASSIQSKNTEAFFGQGTRLTVV.

The V and J genes are TRBV6-4 and TRBJ2-1; TRBD1 is a possible D gene (5 bases). Per the germline V gene, CDR1 is MRHNA and CDR2 is SNTAGT. The length of the CDR3 is 14 residues. V was pared by 3 bases and J by 3 bases, with 9 bases between. CDR3 DNA: TGTGCCAGCAGTGAAGGGGCCGGCTACAATGAGCAGTTCTTC. Translation gives CASSEGAGYNEQFF.

This chain connects TRBV19 to TRBJ1-5; 8 nucleotides align to TRBD1. From germline, CDR1 is LNHDA and CDR2 SQIVND (reference sequence). The CDR3 runs to 16 residues. Trimming took 4 bases from V and 12 from J; bases not matched to a gene: 17. In nucleotides, the CDR3 is TGTGCCAGTAGTACCCCCTCGACAGGGGTGGGATCACGCCAGCATTTT. Translated: CASSTPSTGVGSRQHF.

In its sample, this clone was seen a few times. J is TRBJ2-7 and V is TRBV5-6; D remains ambiguous. V was shortened by 1 base and J by 5 bases, with 10 bases between the two germline ends. Germline values: CDR1 SGHDT, CDR2 YYEEEE. This CDR3 has 13 amino acids. In DNA form, the CDR3 reads TGTGCCAGCAGCTTGCTTCGAGGTGACGAGCAGTACTTC. Protein: CASSLLRGDEQYF.

This CDR3 reads CASSRDINSNQPQHF. As DNA, the CDR3 is TGTGCCAGCAGCAGGGACATTAATAGCAATCAGCCCCAGCATTTT. The V and J genes are TRBV6-5 and TRBJ1-5, with D maybe TRBD1 (6 bases). V lost 6 bases and J 0 bases, leaving 12 bases between the germline ends. Germline assignment: CDR1 MNHEY and CDR2 SVGAGI. The CDR3 sequence is 15 residues long.

This sequence joins TRBV7-8 and TRBJ1-5; possibly TRBD1 for D (5 bases). V gave up 6 bases and J gave up 6 bases, with 15 bases separating them. Germline assignment: CDR1 SGHVS and CDR2 FQNEAQ. The CDR3 has 14 residues. The CDR3 spells CASSPSGTSQPQHF. The CDR3 DNA sequence: TGTGCCAGCAGTCCCTCCGGGACTAGTCAGCCCCAGCATTTT.

This clone was recorded a few times. This sequence joins TRBV5-1 and TRBJ2-2, with D hard to call. The V gene lost 4 bases and the J gene lost 4 bases, with 8 bases spanning the gap. This CDR3 has 13 residues. Germline V gene data show CDR1 as SGHRS and CDR2 as YFSETQ. The CDR3 loop reads CASSDTVTGELFF. CDR3 in DNA: TGCGCCAGCAGCGACACGGTCACCGGGGAGCTGTTTTTT.

For the CDR3, the DNA is TGTGCCAGCAGTTTATTCGGACTAGCGGGGGGGGATGAGCAGTTCTTC. Amino acid sequence: CASSLFGLAGGDEQFF. The chain links TRBV27 to TRBJ2-1; 15 nucleotides line up with TRBD2. The V segment lost 1 base and the J segment 8 bases; nucleotides outside the gene matches: 3. The CDR3 is made up of 16 amino acids. Germline CDR1 MNHEY, CDR2 SMNVEV (reference sequence).

V gene TRBV5-1 combines with J gene TRBJ1-6; 8 positions agree with TRBD1. This CDR3 has 13 residues. V dropped 7 bases and J dropped 7; count of bases not matched to a gene: 4. Germline V lookup: CDR1 SGHRS, CDR2 YFSETQ. In nucleotides, the CDR3 is TGCGCCAGCGGACAGGGCGGGAATTCACCCCTCCACTTT. It codes for CASGQGGNSPLHF.

This rearrangement joins TRBV6-5 to TRBJ1-6; D is uncertain. The V gene's germline CDR1 is MNHEY and CDR2 SVGAGI. This CDR3 has 13 amino acids. V dropped 2 bases and J dropped 10 bases, with 9 bases sitting between them. This CDR3 reads CASSYGGGSPLHF. Here the CDR3 DNA reads TGTGCCAGCAGTTACGGCGGTGGATCACCCCTCCACTTT.

The chain joins TRBV7-3 to TRBJ2-7; D might be TRBD1 (6 bases). Germline assignment: CDR1 SGHTA and CDR2 FQGTGA. The CDR3 is made up of 13 amino acids. V lost 1 base and J 7 bases, leaving 11 bases between the germline ends. The CDR3 sequence is CASSLNGGKEQYF. The CDR3 nucleotides read TGTGCCAGCAGCTTAAATGGGGGCAAAGAGCAGTACTTC.

This clone was observed a few times. V is TRBV4-2 and J is TRBJ1-2, with D possibly TRBD1 on 6 matching bases. The CDR3 totals 16 residues. V lost 0 bases, J lost 0 bases, and 11 bases lay in between. Germline CDR1 and CDR2: LGHNA and YNFKEQ. The CDR3 DNA follows: TGTGCCAGCAGCCAAGATGGTGACAGGACTAACTATGGCTACACCTTC. It codes for CASSQDGDRTNYGYTF.